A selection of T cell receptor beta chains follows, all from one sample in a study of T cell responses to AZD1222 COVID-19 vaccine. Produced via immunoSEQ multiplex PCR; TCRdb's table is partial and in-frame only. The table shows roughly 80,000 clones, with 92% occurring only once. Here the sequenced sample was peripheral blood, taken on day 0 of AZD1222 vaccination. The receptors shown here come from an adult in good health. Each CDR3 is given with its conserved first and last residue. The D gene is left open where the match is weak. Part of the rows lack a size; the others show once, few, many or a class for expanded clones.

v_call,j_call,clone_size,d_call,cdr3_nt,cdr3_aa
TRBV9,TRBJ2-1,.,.,TGTGCCAGCAGCGTCTCGCTCGCGGGAAACTACAATGAGCAGTTCTTC,CASSVSLAGNYNEQFF
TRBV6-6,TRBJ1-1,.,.,TGTGCCAGCAGCCGCCAAGAACGGGACATTGAAGCTTTCTTT,CASSRQERDIEAFF
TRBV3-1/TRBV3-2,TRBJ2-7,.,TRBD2,TGTGCCAGCAGCCGAATGGTAGCGGGCAGAACCTACGAGCAGTACTTC,CASSRMVAGRTYEQYF
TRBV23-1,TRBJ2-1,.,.,TGCGCCAGCCAGACGAACCCCTACAATGAGCAGTTCTTC,CASQTNPYNEQFF
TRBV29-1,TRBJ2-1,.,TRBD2,TGCAGCGTTGACGGACTAGCGGCCTTCGAGGGGGAGCAGTTCTTC,CSVDGLAAFEGEQFF
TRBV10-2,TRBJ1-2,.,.,TGCGCCAGCAGCCACCGGGGGGCCGCCTATGGCTACACCTTC,CASSHRGAAYGYTF
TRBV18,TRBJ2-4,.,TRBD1,TGTGCCAGCTCACCTGAACAGGGGGCAGGGTACAAAAACATTCAGTACTTC,CASSPEQGAGYKNIQYF
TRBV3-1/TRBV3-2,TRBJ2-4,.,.,TGTGCCAGCAGCCCCCAATCCGGGGGCTTCGCCAAAAACATTCAGTACTTC,CASSPQSGGFAKNIQYF
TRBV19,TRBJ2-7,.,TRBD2,TGTGCCAGTAGTCTCACTCTCGGGAGGGGACCGCCCTACGAGCAGTACTTC,CASSLTLGRGPPYEQYF
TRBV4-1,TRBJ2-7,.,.,TGCGCCAGCAGCCTCTACCCACAGGGGGGGCTCTCCTACGAGCAGTACTTC,CASSLYPQGGLSYEQYF
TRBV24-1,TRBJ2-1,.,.,TGTGCCACCAGTGACCACGCCCGACAGGTCAATGAGCAGTTCTTC,CATSDHARQVNEQFF
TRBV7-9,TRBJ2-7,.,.,TGTGCCAGCAGCCGGGAGCCTCAGGGTTACGAGCAGTACTTC,CASSREPQGYEQYF
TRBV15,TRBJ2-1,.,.,TGTGCCACCAGCAGCATATACAATGAGCAGTTCTTC,CATSSIYNEQFF
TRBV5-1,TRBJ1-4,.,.,TGCGCCAGCAGCTTGGAAACAGGTTCCGCAACTAATGAAAAACTGTTTTTT,CASSLETGSATNEKLFF
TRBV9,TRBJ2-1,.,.,TGTGCCAGCAGCGTAGGCGATGAGCAGTTCTTC,CASSVGDEQFF
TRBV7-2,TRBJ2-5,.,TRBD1,TGTGCCAGCAGCCGGGAGTGGGCTACAGGGGGCCAAGAGACCCAGTACTTC,CASSREWATGGQETQYF
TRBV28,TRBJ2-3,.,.,TGTGCCAGCAGTTGGTTAGCTTCGCAAGAAGCTAGCACAGATACGCAGTATTTT,CASSWLASQEASTDTQYF
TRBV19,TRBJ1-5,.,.,TGTGCCAGTACCTATGGGTGGGGGTATCAGCCCCAGCATTTT,CASTYGWGYQPQHF
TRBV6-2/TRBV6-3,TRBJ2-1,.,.,TGTGCCAGCAGTTACTCGATGAGTTACAATGAGCAGTTCTTC,CASSYSMSYNEQFF
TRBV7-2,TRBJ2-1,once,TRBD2,TGTGCCAGCAGCTTTAACCGGGACTACCACTGGCATGAGCAGTTCTTC,CASSFNRDYHWHEQFF
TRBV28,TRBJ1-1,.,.,TGTGCCAGCAGTTTAAATTTTTTAATCGTGTCGTTCTTT,CASSLNFLIVSFF
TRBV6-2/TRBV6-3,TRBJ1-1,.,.,TGTGCCAGCAGCCTCGACAGCAGTAAGCCCCAGTTTGATGCTTTCTTT,CASSLDSSKPQFDAFF
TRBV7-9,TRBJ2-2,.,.,TGTGCCAGCAGCTTAAGACAAACCGGGGAGCTGTTTTTT,CASSLRQTGELFF
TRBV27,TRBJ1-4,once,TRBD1,TGTGCCAGCAGTTGGGCAGGGGGAGCTGAAAAACTGTTTTTT,CASSWAGGAEKLFF
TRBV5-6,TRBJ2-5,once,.,TGTGCCAGCAGCTTCGGGTCTAGCGTTGAGACCCAGTACTTC,CASSFGSSVETQYF
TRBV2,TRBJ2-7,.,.,TGTGCCAGCGATCACAGGGAGTCCTACGAGCAGTACTTC,CASDHRESYEQYF
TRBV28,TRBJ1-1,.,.,TGTGCCAGCAGTTCTCCGGGACGGACTTACACTGAAGCTTTCTTT,CASSSPGRTYTEAFF
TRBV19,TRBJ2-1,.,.,TGTGCCAGTAGGGGGAGGTCAACCTCCTACAATGAGCAGTTCTTC,CASRGRSTSYNEQFF
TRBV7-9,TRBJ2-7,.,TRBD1,TGTGCCAGCAGCTTAGGATGGACAGGGGGAGACGAGCAGTACTTC,CASSLGWTGGDEQYF
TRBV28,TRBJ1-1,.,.,TGTGCCAGCAGCAGCTTAGAGCAGGGAGGGACTGAAGCTTTCTTT,CASSSLEQGGTEAFF
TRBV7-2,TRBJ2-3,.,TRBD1,TGTGCCAGCAGCATAAGGGGGCCCGGTGGGAATCCGCAGTATTTT,CASSIRGPGGNPQYF
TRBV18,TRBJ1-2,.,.,TGTGCCAGCTCACCACAGGACAAGTATGGCTACACCTTC,CASSPQDKYGYTF
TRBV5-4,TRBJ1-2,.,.,TGTGCCAGCAGCTTGGACGGCCCTCGAAGGAGAGGCTACACCTTC,CASSLDGPRRRGYTF
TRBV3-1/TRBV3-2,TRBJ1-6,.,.,TGTGCCAGCAGCCAAGATAGTTTCAGGTCGATCCACTTT,CASSQDSFRSIHF
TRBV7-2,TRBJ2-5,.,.,TGTGCCAGCAGCCCCCGACAGGCCCTTACAAGGGAGACCCAGTACTTC,CASSPRQALTRETQYF
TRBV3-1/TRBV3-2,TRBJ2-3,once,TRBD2,TGTGCCAGCAGCTTTAGCGGGAGTTTATATACGCAGTATTTT,CASSFSGSLYTQYF
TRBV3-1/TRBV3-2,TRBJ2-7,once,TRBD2,TGTGCCAGCAGCCACGGCCTAGCGGGTAACTCCTACGAGCAGTACTTC,CASSHGLAGNSYEQYF
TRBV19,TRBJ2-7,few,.,TGTGCCAGTACCCCAGGGGGGGGCCTTACCTACGAGCAGTACTTC,CASTPGGGLTYEQYF
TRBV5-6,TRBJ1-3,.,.,TGTGCCAGCAGATTTACAGGGGGAAACACCATATATTTT,CASRFTGGNTIYF
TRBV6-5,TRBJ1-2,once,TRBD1,TGTGCCAGCACCCCCGGGACAGGGTACTCACACACCTTC,CASTPGTGYSHTF
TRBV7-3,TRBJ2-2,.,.,TGTGCCAGCAGCCTGACCAGGAATCCCGGGGAGCTGTTTTTT,CASSLTRNPGELFF
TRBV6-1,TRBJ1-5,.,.,TGTGCCAGCAGTGAAGGCTTGACCCAGCATTTT,CASSEGLTQHF
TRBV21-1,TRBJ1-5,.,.,TGTGCCAGCAGCAAACCGGGCCATAGCAATCAGCCCCAGCATTTT,CASSKPGHSNQPQHF
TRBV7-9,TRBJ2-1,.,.,TGTGCCAGCAGCTTAACCCCCTCAGAGAATGAGCAGTTCTTC,CASSLTPSENEQFF
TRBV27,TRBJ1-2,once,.,TGTGCCAGCAGTCCCGGTCAGGGGATCTATGGCTACACCTTC,CASSPGQGIYGYTF
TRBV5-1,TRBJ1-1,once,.,TGCGCCAGCAGCCCGATCCCCGGAACTGAAGCTTTCTTT,CASSPIPGTEAFF
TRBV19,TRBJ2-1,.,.,TGTGCCAGTAGTACCCTCATGGAGCAGTTCTTC,CASSTLMEQFF